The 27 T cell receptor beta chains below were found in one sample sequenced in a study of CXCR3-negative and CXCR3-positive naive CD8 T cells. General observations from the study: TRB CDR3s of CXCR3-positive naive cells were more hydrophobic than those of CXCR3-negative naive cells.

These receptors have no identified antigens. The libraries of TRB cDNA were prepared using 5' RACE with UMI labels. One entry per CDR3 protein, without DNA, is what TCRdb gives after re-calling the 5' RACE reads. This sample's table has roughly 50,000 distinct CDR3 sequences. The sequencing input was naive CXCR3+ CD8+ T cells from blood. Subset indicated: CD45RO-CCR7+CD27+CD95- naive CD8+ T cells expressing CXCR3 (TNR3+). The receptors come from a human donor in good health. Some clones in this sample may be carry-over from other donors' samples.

The CDR3 loop is CASSLDSLRDEQYF. The chain is built from TRBV5-1 and TRBJ2-7; TCRdb lists TRBD1, though no DNA is available to test this call. The CDR3 has 14 amino acids. Germline V CDR1 and CDR2: SGHRS, YFSETQ.

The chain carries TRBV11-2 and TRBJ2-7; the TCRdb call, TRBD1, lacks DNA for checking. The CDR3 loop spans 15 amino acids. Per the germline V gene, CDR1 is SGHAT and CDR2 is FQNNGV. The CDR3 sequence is CASSLVPGDVYEQYF.

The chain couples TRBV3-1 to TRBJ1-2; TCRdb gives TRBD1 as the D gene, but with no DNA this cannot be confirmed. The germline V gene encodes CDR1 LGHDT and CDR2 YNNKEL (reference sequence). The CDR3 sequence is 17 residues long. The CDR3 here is CASSQETGLRDNYGYTF.

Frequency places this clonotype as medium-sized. This chain's CDR3 is CASSPGTGDSYEQYF. The chain links TRBV7-6 to TRBJ2-7; TCRdb calls TRBD1, which cannot be checked without DNA. The CDR3 runs to 15 residues. The germline gives CDR1 SGHVS, CDR2 FNYEAQ.

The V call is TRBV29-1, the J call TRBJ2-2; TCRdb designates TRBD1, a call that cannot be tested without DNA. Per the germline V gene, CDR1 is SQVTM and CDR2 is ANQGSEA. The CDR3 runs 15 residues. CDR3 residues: CSVEVDRGLAGELFF.

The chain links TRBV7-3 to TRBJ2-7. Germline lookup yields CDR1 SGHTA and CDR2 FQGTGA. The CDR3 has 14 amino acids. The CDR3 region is CASGSLIAPHEQYF.

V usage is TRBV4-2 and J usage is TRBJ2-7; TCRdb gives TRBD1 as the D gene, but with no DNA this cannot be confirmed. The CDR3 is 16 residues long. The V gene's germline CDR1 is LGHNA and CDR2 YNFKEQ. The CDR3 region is CASSHTGRGMSYEQYF.

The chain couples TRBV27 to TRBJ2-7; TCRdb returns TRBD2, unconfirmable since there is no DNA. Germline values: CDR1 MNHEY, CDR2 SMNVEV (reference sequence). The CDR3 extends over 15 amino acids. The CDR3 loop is CASSSRRDQQDEQYF.

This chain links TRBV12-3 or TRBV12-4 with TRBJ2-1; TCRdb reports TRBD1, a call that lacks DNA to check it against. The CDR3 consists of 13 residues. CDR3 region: CAVGTGPDYEQFF.

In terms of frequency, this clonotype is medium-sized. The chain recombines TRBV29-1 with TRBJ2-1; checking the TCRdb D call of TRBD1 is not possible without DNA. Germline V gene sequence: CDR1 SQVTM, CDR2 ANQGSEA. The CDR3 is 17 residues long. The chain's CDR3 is CSVGPGQPLFTINEQFF.

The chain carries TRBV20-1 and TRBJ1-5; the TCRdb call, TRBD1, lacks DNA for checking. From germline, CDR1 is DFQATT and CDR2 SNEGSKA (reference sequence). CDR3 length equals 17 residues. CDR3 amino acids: CSAPDREGLYSNQPQHF.

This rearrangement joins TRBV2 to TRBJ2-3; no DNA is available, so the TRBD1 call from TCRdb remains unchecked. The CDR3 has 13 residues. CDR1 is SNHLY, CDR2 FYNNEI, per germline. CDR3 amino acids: CASTLTGADTQYF.

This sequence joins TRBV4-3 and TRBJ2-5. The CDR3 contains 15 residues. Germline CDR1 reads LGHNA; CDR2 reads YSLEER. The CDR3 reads CASSQDYSPQETQYF.

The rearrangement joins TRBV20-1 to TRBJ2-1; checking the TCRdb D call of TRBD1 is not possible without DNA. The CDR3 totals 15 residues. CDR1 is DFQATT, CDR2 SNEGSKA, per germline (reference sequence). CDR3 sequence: CSATTGIPSYNEQFF.

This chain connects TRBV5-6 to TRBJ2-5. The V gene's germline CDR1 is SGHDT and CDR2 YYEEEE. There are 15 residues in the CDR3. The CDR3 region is CASSLASGSQETQYF. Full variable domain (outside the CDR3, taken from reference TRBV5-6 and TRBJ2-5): DAGVTQSPTHLIKTRGQQVTLRCSPKSGHDTVSWYQQALGQGPQFIFQYYEEEERQRGNFPDRFSGHQFPNYSSELNVNALLLGDSALYLCASSLASGSQETQYFGPGTRLLVL.

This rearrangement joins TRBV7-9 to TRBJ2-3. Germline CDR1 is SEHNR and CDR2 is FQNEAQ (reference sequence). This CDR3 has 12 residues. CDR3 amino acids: CASSLITDTQYF.

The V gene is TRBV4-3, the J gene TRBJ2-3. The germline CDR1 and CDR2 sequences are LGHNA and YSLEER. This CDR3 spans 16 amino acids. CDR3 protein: CASSQLRERGTDTQYF.

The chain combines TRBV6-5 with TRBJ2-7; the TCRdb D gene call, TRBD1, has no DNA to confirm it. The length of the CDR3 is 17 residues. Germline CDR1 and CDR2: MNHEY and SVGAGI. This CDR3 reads CASSPSGLRGSPYEQYF.

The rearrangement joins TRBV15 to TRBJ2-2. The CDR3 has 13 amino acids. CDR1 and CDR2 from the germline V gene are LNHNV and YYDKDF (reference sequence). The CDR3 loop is CATSRVMAGELFF. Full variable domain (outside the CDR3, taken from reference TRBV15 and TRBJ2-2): DAMVIQNPRYQVTQFGKPVTLSCSQTLNHNVMYWYQQKSSQAPKLLFHYYDKDFNNEADTPDNFQSRRPNTSFCFLDIRSPGLGDTAMYLCATSRVMAGELFFGEGSRLTVL.

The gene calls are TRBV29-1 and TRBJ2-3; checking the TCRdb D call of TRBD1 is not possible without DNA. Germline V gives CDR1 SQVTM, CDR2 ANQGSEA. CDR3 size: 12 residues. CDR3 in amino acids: CSVHREADTQYF.

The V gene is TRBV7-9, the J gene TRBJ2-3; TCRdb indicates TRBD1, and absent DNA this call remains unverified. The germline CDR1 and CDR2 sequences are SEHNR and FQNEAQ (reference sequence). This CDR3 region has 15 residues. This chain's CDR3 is CASSGWGAHTDTQYF.

This CDR3 is CASSQGGLAANSYNEQFF. The chain carries TRBV3-1 and TRBJ2-1; TCRdb lists TRBD2, though no DNA is available to test this call. The V gene's germline CDR1 is LGHDT and CDR2 YNNKEL (reference sequence). The CDR3 has 18 amino acids.

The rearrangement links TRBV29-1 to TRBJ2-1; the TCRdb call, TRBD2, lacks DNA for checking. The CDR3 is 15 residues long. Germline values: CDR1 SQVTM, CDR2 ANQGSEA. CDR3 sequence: CSVEDSGRWSYEQFF.

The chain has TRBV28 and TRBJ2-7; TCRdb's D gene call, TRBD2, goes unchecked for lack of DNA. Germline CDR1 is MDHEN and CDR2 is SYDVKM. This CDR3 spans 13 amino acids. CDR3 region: CASRLGLTYEQYF.

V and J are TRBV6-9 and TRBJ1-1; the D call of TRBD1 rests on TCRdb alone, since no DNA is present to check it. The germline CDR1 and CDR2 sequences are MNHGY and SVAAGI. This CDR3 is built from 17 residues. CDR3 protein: CASSPGLRGGLNTEAFF.

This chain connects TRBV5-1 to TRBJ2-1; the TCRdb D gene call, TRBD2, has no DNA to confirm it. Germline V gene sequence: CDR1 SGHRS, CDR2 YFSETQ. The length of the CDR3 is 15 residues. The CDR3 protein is CASSESGGAYNEQFF.

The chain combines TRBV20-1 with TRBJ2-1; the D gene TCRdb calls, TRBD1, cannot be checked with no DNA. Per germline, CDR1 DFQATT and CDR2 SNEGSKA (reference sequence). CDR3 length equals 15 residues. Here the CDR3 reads CSAPWQGALYNEQFF.